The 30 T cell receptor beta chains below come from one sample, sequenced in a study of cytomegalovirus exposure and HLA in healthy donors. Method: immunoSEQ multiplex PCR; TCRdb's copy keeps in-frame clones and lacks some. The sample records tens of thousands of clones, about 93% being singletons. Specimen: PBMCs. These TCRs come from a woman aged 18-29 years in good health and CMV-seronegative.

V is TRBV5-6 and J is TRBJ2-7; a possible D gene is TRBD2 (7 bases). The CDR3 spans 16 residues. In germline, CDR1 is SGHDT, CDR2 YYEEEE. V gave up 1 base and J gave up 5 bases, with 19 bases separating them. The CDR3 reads CASSLPGDYFSHEQYF. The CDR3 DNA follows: TGTGCCAGCAGCTTGCCAGGGGACTATTTTTCCCACGAGCAGTACTTC.

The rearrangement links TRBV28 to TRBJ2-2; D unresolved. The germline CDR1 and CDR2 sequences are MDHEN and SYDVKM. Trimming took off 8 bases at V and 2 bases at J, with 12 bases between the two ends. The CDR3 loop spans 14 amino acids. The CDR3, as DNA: TGTGCCAGCCCATGGCGGAGAAACACCGGGGAGCTGTTTTTT. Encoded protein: CASPWRRNTGELFF.

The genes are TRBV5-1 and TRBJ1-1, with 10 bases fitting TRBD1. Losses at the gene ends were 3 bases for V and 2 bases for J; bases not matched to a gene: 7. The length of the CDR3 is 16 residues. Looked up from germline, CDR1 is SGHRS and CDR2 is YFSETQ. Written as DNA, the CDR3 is TGCGCCAGCAGCTCCCCGCGGACAGGGGGTAACACTGAAGCTTTCTTT. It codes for CASSSPRTGGNTEAFF.

CDR3 loop: CASSGQGETRETQYF. The CDR3 coding sequence is TGTGCCAGCAGTGGACAGGGAGAGACGAGGGAGACCCAGTACTTC. The chain has TRBV6-5 and TRBJ2-5, with 8 bases lining up with TRBD1. The CDR3 has 15 amino acids. J was trimmed by 5 bases and V by 5 bases; bases with no gene match: 10. Germline assignment: CDR1 MNHEY and CDR2 SVGAGI.

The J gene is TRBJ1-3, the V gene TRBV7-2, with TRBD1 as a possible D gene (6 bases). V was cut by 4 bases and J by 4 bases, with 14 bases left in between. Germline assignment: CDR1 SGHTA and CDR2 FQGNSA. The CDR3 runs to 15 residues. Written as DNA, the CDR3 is TGTGCCAGCAGCTCCCCCGGGGGGCTGGGAAACACCATATATTTT. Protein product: CASSSPGGLGNTIYF.

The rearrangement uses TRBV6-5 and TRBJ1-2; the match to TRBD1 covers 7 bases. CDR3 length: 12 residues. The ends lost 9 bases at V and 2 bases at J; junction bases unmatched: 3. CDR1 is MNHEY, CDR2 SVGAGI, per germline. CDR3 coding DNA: TGTGCCAGTTGGACAGGAAACTATGGCTACACCTTC. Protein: CASWTGNYGYTF.

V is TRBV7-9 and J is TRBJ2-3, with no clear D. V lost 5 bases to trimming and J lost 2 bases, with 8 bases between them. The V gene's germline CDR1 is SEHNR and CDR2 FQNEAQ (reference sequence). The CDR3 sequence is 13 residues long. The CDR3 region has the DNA TGTGCCAGCAGCCCCCTTATCACAGATACGCAGTATTTT. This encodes CASSPLITDTQYF.

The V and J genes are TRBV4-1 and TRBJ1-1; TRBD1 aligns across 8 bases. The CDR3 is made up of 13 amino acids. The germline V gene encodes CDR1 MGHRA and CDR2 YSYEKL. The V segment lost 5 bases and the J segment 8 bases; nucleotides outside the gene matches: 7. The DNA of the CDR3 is TGCGCCAGCAGCTTAAAGCGGACAGGGGAAGCTTTCTTT. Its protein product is CASSLKRTGEAFF.

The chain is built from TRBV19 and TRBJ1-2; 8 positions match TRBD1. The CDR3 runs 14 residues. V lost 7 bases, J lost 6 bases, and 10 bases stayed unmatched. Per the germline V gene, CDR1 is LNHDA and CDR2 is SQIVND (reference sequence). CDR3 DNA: TGTGCCAGTACCGCCAGGGGGCTATTACATGGCTACACCTTC. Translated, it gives CASTARGLLHGYTF.

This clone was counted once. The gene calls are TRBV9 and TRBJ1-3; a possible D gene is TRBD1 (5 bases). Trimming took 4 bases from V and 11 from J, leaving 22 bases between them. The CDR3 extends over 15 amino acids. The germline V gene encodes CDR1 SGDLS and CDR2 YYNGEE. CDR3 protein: CASSLRGTSGTPIYF. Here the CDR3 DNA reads TGTGCCAGCAGCCTCAGAGGGACTTCCGGAACGCCCATATATTTT.

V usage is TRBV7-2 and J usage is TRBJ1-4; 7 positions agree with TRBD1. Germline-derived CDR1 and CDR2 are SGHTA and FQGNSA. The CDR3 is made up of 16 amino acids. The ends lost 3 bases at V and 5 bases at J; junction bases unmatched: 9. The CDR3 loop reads CASSFQILTGNEKLFF. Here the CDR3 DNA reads TGTGCCAGCAGCTTCCAAATTCTGACAGGGAATGAAAAACTGTTTTTT.

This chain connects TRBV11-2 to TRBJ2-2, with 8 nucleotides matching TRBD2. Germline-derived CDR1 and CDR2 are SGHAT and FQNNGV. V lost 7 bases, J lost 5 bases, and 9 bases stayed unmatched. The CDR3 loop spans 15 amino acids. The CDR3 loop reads CASTHTGGWTGELFF. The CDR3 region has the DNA TGTGCCAGCACTCACACGGGGGGGTGGACCGGGGAGCTGTTTTTT. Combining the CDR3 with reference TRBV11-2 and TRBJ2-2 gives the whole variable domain EAGVAQSPRYKIIEKRQSVAFWCNPISGHATLYWYQQILGQGPKLLIQFQNNGVVDDSQLPKDRFSAERLKGVDSTLKIQPAKLEDSAVYLCASTHTGGWTGELFFGEGSRLTVL.

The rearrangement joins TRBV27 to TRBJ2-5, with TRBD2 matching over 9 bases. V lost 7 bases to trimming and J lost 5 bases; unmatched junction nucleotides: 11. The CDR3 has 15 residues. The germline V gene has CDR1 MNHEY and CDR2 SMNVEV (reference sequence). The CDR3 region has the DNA TGTGCCAGCAAAAAGCGGGGGGCCCTCAGGGAGACCCAGTACTTC. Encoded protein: CASKKRGALRETQYF.

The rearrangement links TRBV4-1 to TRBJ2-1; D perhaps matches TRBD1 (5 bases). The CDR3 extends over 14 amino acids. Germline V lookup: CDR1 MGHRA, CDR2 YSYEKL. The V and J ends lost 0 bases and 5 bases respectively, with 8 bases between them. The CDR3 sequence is CASSQDEGDNEQFF. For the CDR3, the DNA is TGCGCCAGCAGCCAAGACGAAGGGGACAATGAGCAGTTCTTC.

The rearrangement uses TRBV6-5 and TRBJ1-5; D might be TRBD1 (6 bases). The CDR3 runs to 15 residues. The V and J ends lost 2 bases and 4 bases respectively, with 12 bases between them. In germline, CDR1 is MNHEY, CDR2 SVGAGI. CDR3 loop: CASSYRRGANQPQHF. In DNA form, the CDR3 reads TGTGCCAGCAGTTACCGCAGGGGAGCGAATCAGCCCCAGCATTTT.

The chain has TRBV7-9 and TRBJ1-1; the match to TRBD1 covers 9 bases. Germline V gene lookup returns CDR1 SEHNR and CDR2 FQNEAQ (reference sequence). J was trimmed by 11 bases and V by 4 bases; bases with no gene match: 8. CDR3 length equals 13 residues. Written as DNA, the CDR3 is TGTGCCAGCAGCTCCACAGGGGGCAGTACGGCTTTCTTT. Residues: CASSSTGGSTAFF.

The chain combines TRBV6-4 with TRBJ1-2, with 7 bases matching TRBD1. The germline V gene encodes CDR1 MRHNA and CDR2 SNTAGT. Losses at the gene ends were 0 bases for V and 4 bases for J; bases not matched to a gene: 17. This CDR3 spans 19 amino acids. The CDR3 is CASSDSRDSVAGRRYGYTF. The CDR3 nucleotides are TGTGCCAGCAGTGACTCGAGGGACAGCGTCGCCGGCAGACGCTATGGCTACACCTTC.

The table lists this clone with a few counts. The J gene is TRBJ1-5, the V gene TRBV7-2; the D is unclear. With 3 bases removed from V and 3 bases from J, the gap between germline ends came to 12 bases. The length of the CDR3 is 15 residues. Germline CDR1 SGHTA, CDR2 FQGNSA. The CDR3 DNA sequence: TGTGCCAGCAGCTTTTCCGGTGCTCCCAATCAGCCCCAGCATTTT. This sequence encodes CASSFSGAPNQPQHF.

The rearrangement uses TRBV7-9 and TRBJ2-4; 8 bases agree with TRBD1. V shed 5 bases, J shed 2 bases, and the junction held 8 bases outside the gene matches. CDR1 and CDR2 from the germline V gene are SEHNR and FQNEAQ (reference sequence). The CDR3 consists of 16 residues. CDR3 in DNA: TGTGCCAGCAGCCCACAGGACAGGGCTTCCAAAAACATTCAGTACTTC. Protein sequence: CASSPQDRASKNIQYF.

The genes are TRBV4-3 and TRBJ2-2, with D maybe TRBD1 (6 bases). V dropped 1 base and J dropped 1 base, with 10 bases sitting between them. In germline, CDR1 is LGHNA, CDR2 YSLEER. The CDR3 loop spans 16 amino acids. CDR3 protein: CASSQVRGGNTGELFF. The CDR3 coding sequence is TGCGCCAGCAGCCAAGTTAGAGGGGGGAACACCGGGGAGCTGTTTTTT.

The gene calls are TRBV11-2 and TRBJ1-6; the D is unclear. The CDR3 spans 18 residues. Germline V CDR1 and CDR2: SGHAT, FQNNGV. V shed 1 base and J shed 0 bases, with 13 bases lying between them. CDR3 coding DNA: TGTGCCAGCAGCTTAGTAGCTGGCAGAAGCTCCTATAATTCACCCCTCCACTTT. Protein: CASSLVAGRSSYNSPLHF.

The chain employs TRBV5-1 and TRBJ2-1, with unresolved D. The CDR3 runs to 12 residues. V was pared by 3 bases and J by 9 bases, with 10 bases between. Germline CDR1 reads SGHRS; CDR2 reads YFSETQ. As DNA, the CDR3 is TGCGCCAGCAGCTATACAGCAGGTGAGCAGTTCTTC. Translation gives CASSYTAGEQFF.

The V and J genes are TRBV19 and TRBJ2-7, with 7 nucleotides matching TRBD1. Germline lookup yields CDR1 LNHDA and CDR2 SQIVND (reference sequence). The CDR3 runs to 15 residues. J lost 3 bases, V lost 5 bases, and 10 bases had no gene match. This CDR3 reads CASSPPGQPFYEQYF. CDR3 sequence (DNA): TGTGCCAGTAGTCCTCCGGGACAGCCCTTCTACGAGCAGTACTTC.

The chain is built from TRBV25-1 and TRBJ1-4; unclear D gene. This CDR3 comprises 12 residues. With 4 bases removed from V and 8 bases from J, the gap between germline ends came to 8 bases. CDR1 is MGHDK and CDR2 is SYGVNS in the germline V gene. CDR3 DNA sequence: TGTGCCAGCAGTGGGTACGGGGAAAAACTGTTTTTT. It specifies CASSGYGEKLFF.

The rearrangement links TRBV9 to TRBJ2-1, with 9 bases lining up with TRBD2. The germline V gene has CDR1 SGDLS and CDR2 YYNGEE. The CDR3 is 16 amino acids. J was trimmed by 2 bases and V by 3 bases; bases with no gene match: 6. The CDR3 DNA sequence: TGTGCCAGCAGCGCCCGACTAGCGGCAGCCTACAATGAGCAGTTCTTC. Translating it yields CASSARLAAAYNEQFF.

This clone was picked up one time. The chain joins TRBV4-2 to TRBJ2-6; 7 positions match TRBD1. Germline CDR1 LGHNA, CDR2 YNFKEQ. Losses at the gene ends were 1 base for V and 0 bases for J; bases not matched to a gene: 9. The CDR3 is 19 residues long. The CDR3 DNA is TGTGCCAGCAGCCAAGGAGTGCCGGGACAGAGCTCTGGGGCCAACGTCCTGACTTTC. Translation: CASSQGVPGQSSGANVLTF.

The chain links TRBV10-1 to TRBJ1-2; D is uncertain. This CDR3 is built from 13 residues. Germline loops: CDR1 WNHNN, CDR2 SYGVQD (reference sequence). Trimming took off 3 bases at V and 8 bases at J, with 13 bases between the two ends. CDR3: CASSDQVPGGYTF. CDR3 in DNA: TGCGCCAGCAGTGACCAGGTCCCGGGAGGCTACACCTTC.

The CDR3 DNA follows: TGTGCCAGGATTGCGCGGGACAGGTGGGAAAAACTGTTTTTT. It codes for CARIARDRWEKLFF. The V gene is TRBV30, the J gene TRBJ1-4, with 8 bases matching TRBD1. The V and J ends lost 8 bases and 8 bases, in that order; junction bases with no gene match: 13. The CDR3 extends over 14 amino acids. Per the germline V gene, CDR1 is GTSNPN and CDR2 is SVGIG (reference sequence).

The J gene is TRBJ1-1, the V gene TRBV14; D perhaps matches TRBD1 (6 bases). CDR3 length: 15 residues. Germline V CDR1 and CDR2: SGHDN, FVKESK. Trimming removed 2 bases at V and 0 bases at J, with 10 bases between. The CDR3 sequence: CASSQIGTLNTEAFF. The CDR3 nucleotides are TGTGCCAGCAGCCAAATCGGGACATTGAACACTGAAGCTTTCTTT.

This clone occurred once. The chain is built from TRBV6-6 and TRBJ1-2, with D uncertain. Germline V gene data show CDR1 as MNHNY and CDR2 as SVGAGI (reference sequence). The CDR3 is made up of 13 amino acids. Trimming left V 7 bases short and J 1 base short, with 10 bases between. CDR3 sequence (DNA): TGTGCCAGCATGCTCCGGGTTAACTATGGCTACACCTTC. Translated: CASMLRVNYGYTF.